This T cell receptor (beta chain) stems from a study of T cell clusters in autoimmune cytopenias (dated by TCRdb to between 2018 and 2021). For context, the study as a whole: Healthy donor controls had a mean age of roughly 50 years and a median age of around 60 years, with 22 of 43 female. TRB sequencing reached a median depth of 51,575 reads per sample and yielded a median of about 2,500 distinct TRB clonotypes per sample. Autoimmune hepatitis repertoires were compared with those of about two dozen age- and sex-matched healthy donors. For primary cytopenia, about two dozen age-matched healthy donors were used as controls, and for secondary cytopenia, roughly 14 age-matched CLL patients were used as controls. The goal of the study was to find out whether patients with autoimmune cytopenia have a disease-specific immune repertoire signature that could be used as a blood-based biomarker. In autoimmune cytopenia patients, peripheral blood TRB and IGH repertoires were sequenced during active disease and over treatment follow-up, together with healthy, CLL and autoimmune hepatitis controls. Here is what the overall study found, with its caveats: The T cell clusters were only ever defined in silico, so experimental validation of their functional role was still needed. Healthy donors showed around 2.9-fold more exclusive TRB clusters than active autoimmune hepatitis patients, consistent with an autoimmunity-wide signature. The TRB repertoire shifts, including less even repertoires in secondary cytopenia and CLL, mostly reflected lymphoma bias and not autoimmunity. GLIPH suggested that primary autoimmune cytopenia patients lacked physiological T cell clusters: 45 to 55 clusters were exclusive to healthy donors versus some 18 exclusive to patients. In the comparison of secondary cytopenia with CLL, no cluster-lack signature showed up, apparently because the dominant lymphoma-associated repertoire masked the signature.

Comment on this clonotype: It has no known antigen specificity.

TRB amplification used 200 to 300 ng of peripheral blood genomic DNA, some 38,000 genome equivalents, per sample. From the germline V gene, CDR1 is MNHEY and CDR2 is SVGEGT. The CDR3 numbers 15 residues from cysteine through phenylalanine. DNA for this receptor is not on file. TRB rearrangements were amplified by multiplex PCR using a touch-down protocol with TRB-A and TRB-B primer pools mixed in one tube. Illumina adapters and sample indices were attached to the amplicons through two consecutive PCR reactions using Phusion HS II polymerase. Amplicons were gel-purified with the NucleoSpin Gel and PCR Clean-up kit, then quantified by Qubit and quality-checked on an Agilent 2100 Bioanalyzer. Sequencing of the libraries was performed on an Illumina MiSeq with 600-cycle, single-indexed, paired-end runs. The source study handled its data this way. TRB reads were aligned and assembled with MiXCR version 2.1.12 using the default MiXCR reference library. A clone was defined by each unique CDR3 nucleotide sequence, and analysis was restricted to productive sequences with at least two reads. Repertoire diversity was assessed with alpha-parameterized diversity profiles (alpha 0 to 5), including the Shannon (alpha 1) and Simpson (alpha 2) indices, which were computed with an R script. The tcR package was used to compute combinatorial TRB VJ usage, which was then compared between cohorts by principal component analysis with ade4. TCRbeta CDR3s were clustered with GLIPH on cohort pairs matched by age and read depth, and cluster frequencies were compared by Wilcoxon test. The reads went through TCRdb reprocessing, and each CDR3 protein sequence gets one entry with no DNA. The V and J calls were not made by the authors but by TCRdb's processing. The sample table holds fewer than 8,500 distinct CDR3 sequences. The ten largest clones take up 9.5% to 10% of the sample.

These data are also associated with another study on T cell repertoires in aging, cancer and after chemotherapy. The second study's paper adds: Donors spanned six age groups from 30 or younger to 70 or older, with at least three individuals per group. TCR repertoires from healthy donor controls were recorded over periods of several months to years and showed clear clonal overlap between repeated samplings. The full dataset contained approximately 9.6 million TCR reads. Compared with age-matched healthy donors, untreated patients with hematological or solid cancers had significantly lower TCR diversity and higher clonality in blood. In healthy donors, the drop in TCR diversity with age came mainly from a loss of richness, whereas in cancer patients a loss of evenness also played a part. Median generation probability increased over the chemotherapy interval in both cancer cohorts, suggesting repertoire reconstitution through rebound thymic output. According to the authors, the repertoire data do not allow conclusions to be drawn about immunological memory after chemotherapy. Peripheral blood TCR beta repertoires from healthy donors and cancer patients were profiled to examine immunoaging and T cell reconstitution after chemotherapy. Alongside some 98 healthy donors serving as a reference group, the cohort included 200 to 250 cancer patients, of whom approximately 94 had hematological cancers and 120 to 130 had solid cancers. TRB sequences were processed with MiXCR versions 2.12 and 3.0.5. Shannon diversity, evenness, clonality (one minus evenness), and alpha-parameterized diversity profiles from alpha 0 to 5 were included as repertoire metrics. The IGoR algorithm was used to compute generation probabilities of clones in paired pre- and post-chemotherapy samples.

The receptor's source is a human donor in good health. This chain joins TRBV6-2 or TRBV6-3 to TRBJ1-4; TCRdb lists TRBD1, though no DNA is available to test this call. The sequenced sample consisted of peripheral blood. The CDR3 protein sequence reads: CASSYQGGNSEKLFF.